This T cell receptor (beta chain) originates from a study of cytomegalovirus exposure and HLA in healthy donors. The CDR3 has 15 amino acids. Trimming cost V 4 bases and J 6 bases; bases outside gene matches: 6. Per the germline V gene, CDR1 is LNHDA and CDR2 is SQIVND (reference sequence). Primers for the PCR totalled 60 Vbeta and 13 Jbeta. Sequenced by immunoSEQ multiplex PCR; TCRdb stores in-frame clones only, minus some. The top ten hold 3.5% of the sample, which has over 130,000 clones, roughly 83% seen once. The receptor's source is a human donor in good health. The sample comprised PBMCs. The chain combines TRBV19 with TRBJ2-2; 9 positions agree with TRBD2. CDR3 loop: CASSTVAGAAGELFF. CDR3 sequence (DNA): TGTGCCAGTAGTACAGTAGCGGGAGCGGCCGGGGAGCTGTTTTTT.